This T cell receptor (beta chain) was documented in a study of T cells in narcolepsy. TCRdb's copy holds only in-frame clones and misses some; the assay was immunoSEQ multiplex PCR. The sample has around 31,000 clones; about 77% are singletons. The clonotype was recovered from a human donor with narcolepsy. The sample consisted of CD45RA- memory CD4+ T cells from PBMCs.

The CDR3, as DNA: TGCGCCAGCAGCCAAGAAGGGGGGGCATCCGCTAACTATGGCTACACCTTC. It specifies CASSQEGGASANYGYTF. The chain uses TRBV4-1 and TRBJ1-2, with TRBD1 as a possible D gene (6 bases). Looked up from germline, CDR1 is MGHRA and CDR2 is YSYEKL. Between the trimmed V and J ends, which lost 0 bases and 0 bases, there was a span of 14 bases. This CDR3 contains 17 residues.